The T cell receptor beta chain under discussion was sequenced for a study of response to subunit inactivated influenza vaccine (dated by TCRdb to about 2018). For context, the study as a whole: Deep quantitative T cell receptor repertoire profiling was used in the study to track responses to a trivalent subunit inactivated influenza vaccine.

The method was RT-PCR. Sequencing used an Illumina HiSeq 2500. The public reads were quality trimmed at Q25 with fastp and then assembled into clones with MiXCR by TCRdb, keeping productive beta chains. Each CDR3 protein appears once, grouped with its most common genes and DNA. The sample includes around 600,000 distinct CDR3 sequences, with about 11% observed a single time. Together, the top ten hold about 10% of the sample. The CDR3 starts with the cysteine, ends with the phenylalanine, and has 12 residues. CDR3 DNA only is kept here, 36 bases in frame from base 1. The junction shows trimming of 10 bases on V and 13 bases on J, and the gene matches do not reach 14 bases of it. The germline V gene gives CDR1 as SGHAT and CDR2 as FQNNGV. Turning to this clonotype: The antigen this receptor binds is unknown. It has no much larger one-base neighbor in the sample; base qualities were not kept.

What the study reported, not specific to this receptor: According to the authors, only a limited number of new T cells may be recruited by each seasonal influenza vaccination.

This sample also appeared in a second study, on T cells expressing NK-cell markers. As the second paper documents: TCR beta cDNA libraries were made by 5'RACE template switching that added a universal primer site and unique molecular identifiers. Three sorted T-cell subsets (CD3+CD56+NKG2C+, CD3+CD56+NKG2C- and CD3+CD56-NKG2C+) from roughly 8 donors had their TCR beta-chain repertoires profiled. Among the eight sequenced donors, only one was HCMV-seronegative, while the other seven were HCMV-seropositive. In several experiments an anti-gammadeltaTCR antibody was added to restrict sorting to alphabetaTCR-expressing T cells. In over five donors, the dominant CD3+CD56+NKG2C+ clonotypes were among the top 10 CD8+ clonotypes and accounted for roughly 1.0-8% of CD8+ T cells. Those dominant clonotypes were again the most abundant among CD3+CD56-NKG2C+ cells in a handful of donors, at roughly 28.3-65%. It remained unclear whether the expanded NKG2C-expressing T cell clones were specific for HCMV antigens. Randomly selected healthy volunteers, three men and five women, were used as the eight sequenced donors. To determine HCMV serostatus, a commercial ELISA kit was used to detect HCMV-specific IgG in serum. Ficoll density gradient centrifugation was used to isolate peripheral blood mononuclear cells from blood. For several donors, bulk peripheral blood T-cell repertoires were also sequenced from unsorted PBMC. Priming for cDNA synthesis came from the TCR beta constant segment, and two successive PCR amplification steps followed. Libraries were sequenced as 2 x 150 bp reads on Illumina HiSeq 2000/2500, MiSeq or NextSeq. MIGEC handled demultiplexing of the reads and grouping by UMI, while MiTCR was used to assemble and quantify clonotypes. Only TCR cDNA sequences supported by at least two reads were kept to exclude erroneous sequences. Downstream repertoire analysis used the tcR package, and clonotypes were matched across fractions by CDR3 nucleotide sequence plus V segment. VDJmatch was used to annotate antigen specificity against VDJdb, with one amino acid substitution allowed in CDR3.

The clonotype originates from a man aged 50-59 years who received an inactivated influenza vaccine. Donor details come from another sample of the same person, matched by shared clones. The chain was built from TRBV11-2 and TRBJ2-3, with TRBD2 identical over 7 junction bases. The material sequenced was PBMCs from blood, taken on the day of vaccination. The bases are TGTGCCACAAGCTTAGATTTCCGGGGGGAGTATTTT. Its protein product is CATSLDFRGEYF.